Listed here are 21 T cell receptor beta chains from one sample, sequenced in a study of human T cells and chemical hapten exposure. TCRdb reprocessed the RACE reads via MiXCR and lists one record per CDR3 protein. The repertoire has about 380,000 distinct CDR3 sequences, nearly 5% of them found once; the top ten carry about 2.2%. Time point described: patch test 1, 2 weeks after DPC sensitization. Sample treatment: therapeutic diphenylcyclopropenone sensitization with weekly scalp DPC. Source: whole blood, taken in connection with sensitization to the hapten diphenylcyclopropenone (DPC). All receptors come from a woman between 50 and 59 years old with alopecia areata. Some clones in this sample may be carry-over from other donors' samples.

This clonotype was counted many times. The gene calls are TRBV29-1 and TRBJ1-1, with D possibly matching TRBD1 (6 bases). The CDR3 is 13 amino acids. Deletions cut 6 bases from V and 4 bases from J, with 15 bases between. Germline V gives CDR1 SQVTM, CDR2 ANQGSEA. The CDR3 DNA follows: TGCAGCGTCCCAAGGGGGTCGTCCACTGAAGCTTTCTTT. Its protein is CSVPRGSSTEAFF. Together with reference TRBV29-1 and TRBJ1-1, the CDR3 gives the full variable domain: SAVISQKPSRDICQRGTSLTIQCQVDSQVTMMFWYRQQPGQSLTLIATANQGSEATYESGFVIDKFPISRPNLTFSTLTVSNMSPEDSSIYLCSVPRGSSTEAFFGQGTRLTVV.

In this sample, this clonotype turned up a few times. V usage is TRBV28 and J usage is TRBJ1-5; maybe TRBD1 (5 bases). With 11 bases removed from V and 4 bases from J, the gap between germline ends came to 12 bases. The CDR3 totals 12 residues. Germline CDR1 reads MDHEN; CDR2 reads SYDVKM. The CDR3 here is CAGGGGNQPQHF. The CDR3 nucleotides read TGTGCCGGCGGGGGGGGTAATCAGCCCCAGCATTTT. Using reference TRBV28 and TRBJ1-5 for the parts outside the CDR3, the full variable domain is DVKVTQSSRYLVKRTGEKVFLECVQDMDHENMFWYRQDPGLGLRLIYFSYDVKMKEKGDIPEGYSVSREKKERFSLILESASTNQTSMYLCAGGGGNQPQHFGDGTRLSIL.

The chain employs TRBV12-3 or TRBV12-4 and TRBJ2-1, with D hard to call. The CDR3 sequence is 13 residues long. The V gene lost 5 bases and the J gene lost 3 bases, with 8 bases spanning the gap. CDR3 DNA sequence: TGTGCCAGCAGTAGGGCCGACTACAATGAGCAGTTCTTC. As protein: CASSRADYNEQFF.

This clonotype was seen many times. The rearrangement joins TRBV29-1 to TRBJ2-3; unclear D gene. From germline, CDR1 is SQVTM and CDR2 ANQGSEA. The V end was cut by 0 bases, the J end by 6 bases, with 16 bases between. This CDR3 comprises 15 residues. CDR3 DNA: TGCAGCGTTGAAGATCGAGGTAATACGGGCGATACGCAGTATTTT. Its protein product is CSVEDRGNTGDTQYF.

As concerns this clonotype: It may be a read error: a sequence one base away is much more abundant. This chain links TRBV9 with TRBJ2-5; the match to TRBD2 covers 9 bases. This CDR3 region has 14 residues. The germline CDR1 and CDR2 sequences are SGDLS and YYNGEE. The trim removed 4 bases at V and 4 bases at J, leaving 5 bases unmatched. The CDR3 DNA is TGTGCCAGCAGCCGATGTAGCGGGAGAGAGACCCAGTACTTC. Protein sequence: CASSRCSGRETQYF.

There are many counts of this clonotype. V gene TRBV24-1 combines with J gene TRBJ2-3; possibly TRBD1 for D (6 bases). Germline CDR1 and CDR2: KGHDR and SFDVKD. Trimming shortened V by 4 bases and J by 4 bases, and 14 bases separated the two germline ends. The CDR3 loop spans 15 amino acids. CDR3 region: CATSDPQGFADTQYF. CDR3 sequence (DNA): TGTGCCACCAGTGACCCACAGGGTTTCGCAGATACGCAGTATTTT.

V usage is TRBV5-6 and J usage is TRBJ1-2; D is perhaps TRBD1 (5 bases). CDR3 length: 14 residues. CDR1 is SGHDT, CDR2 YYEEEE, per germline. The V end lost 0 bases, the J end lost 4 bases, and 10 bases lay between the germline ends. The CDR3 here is CASSLGPGTYGYTF. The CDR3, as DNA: TGTGCCAGCAGCTTGGGCCCAGGGACCTATGGCTACACCTTC.

The CDR3 protein is CSASRTGPNTEAFF. The DNA of the CDR3 is TGCAGTGCTTCCCGGACAGGGCCGAACACTGAAGCTTTCTTT. The chain joins TRBV20-1 to TRBJ1-1, with 8 bases lining up with TRBD1. Looked up from germline, CDR1 is DFQATT and CDR2 is SNEGSKA (reference sequence). The CDR3 sequence is 14 residues long. The trim removed 5 bases at V and 1 base at J, leaving 6 bases unmatched.

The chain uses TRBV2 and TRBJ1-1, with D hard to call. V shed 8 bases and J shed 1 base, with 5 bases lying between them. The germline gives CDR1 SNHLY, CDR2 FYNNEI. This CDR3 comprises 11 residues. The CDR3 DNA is TGTGCCAGCGGAGAGAACACTGAAGCTTTCTTT. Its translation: CASGENTEAFF.

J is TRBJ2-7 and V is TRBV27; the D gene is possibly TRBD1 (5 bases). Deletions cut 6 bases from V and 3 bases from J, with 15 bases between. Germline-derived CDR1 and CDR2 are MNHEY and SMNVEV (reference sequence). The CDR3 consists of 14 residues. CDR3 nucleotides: TGTGCCAGCAGCCAGGTTGGGGCTGGCTACGAGCAGTACTTC. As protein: CASSQVGAGYEQYF.

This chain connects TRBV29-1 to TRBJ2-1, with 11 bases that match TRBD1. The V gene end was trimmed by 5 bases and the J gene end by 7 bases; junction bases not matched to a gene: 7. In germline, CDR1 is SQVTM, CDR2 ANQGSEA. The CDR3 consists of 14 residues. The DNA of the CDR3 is TGCAGCGTTCGGATCGGGGACAGGGGGAATGAGCAGTTCTTC. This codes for CSVRIGDRGNEQFF.

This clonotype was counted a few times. CDR3 coding DNA: TGTGCCAGCAGTTTACCAGCCTTGGGGACCGGGGAGCTGTTTTTT. The encoded protein is CASSLPALGTGELFF. The chain couples TRBV28 to TRBJ2-2; no definite D call. The V gene's germline CDR1 is MDHEN and CDR2 SYDVKM. Deletions cut 2 bases from V and 5 bases from J, with 12 bases between. CDR3 length: 15 amino acids.

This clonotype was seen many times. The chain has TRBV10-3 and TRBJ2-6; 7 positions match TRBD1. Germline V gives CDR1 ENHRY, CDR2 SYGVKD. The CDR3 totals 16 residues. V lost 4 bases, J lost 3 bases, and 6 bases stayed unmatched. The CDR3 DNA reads TGTGCCATCAGTGGACAGGGTGGAGGTGGGGCCAACGTCCTGACTTTC. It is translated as CAISGQGGGGANVLTF.

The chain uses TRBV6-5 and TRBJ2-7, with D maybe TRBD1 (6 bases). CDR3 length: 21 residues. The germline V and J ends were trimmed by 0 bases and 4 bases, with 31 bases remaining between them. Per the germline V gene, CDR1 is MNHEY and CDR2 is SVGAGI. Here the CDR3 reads CASSYSPTLGQQVLWEYEQYF. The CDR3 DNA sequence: TGTGCCAGCAGTTACTCACCTACATTGGGACAACAGGTCCTATGGGAGTACGAGCAGTACTTC.

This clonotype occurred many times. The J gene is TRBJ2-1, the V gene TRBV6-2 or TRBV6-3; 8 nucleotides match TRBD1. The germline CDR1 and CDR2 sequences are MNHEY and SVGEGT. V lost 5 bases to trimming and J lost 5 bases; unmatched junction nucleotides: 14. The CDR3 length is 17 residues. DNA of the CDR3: TGTGCCAGCAGTCCATCGCTCCCGGGACAGGAAGACAATGAGCAGTTCTTC. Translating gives CASSPSLPGQEDNEQFF.

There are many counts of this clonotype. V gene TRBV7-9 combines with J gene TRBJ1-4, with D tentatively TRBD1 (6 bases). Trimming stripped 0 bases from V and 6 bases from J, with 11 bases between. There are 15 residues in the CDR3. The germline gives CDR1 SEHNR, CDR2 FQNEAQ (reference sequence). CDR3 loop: CASSLASGEDEKLFF. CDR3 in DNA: TGTGCCAGCAGCTTAGCTTCAGGGGAGGATGAAAAACTGTTTTTT.

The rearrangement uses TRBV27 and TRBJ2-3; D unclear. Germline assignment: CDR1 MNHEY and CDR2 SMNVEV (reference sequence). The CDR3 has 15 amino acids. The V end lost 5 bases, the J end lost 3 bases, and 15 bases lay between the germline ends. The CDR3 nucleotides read TGTGCCAGCAGTCCTCGCGCCTATATGACAGATACGCAGTATTTT. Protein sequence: CASSPRAYMTDTQYF.

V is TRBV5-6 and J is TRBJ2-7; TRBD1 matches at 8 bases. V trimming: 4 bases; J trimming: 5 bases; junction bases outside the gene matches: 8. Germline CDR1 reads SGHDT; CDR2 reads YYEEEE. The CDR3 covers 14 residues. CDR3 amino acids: CASSAGTGVNEQYF. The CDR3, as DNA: TGTGCCAGCAGCGCGGGGACAGGTGTAAACGAGCAGTACTTC. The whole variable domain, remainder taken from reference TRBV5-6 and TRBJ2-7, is DAGVTQSPTHLIKTRGQQVTLRCSPKSGHDTVSWYQQALGQGPQFIFQYYEEEERQRGNFPDRFSGHQFPNYSSELNVNALLLGDSALYLCASSAGTGVNEQYFGPGTRLTVT.

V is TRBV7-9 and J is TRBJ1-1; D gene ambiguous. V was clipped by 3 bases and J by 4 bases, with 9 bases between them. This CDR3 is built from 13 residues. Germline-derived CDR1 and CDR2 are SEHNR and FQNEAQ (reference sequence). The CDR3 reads CASSLNSITEAFF. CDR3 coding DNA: TGTGCCAGCAGCTTGAACAGTATCACTGAAGCTTTCTTT.

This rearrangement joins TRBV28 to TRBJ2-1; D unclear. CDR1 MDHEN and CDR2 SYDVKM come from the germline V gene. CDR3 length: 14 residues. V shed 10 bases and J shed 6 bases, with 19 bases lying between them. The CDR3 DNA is TGTGCCATCCAACCCCGCCCCCTCGTCAATGAGCAGTTCTTC. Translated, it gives CAIQPRPLVNEQFF.

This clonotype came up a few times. The CDR3 DNA reads TGTGCCAGCAGCTTGACTAGCGGGAGGGCCTACAATGAGCAGTTCTTC. Translation gives CASSLTSGRAYNEQFF. The chain uses TRBV5-6 and TRBJ2-1, with 13 bases lining up with TRBD2. The junction had 0 bases not matched to a gene; V was cut back by 1 base and J by 2 bases. CDR3 length: 16 amino acids. Germline V lookup: CDR1 SGHDT, CDR2 YYEEEE.